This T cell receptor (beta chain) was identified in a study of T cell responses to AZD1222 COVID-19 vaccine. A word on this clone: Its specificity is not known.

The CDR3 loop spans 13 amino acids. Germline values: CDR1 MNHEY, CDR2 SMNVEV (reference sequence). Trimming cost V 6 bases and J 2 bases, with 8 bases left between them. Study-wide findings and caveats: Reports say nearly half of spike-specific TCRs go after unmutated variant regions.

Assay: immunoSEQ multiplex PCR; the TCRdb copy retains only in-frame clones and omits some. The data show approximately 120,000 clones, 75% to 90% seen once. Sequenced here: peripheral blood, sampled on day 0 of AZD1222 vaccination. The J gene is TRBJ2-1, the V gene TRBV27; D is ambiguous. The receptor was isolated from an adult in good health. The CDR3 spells CASRGLPYNEQFF. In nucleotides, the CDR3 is TGTGCCAGCAGGGGTCTGCCCTACAATGAGCAGTTCTTC.